This entry concerns a single T cell receptor (beta chain). Researchers ran the PCR with 60 Vbeta and 13 Jbeta primers. Sequencing was performed with immunoSEQ multiplex PCR; in TCRdb, only in-frame clones are kept and a portion is missing. This sample has about 300,000 clones, with 70% to 90% found just once. The data are from a study of cytomegalovirus exposure and HLA in healthy donors. V was clipped by 7 bases and J by 0 bases, with 11 bases between them. Per germline, CDR1 MNHEY and CDR2 SMNVEV (reference sequence). The CDR3 runs to 14 residues. The sequence was collected from a man aged 40-55 years in good health and CMV-seropositive. What was sequenced was PBMCs. The chain couples TRBV27 to TRBJ2-3, with D hard to call. CDR3 in amino acids: CASNLRYSTDTQYF. CDR3 in DNA: TGTGCCAGCAACCTCAGGTATAGCACAGATACGCAGTATTTT.